This TCR beta chain was recovered during a study of blood T cells in healthy people across ages. Across the study: Every two T cells gave about one barcoded beta molecule via template switching. Points from the study as a whole: In older individuals, TCR beta diversity per million T cells was lower, falling roughly linearly with age. Higher diversity, along with more naive CD4+ cells, distinguished long-lived donors from aged donors.

The sample, about 9.7 milliliters of peripheral blood, was drawn from each donor. Details on this clonotype: Its target is unknown.

A sample-barcoded 5' primer and a J-beta primer mix were used in a second PCR of about 6 to 11 cycles. TCRdb re-called the 5' RACE reads with MiXCR, one entry per CDR3 protein. The sample includes roughly 2 million distinct CDR3 sequences, around 48% of them seen just once. Germline lookup yields CDR1 SGDLS and CDR2 YYNGEE. Trimming stripped 0 bases from V and 10 bases from J, with 14 bases between. This CDR3 spans 14 amino acids. The sequenced material came from blood. The V gene is TRBV9, the J gene TRBJ2-1; TRBD2 is a possible D gene (8 bases). The sequence came from a woman aged 40 to 50 in good health. CDR3 sequence reads: CASSVAREGAEQFF. The CDR3 bases are TGTGCCAGCAGCGTAGCTCGGGAGGGGGCCGAGCAGTTCTTC.